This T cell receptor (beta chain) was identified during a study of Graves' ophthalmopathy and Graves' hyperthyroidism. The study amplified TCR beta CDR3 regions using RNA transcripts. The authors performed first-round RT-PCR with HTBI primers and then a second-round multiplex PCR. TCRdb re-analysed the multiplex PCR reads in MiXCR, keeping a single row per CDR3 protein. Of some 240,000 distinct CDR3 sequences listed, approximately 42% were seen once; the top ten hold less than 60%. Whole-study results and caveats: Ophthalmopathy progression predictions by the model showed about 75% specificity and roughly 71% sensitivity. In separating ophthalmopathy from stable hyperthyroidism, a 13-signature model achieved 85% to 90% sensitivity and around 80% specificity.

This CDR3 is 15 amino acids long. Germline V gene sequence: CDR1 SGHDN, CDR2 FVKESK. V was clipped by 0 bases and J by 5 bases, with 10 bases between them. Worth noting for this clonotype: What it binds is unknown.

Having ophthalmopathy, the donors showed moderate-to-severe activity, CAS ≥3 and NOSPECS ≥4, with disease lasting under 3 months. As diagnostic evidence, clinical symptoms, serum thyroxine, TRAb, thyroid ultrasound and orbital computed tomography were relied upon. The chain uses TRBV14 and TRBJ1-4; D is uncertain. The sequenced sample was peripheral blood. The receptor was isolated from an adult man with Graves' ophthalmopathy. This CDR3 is CASSQEAGRNEKLFF. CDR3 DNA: TGTGCCAGCAGCCAAGAGGCAGGCAGGAATGAAAAACTGTTTTTT.